A single sample is the source of the 7 T cell receptor beta chains below, sequenced in a study of T cell repertoires in cytomegalovirus infection (dated by TCRdb to the late 2010s). Reads for this sample came from an Illumina HiSeq 1500. TCRdb redid the processing of the public reads, applying fastp at Q25 and MiXCR, and retained in-frame beta chains. Every CDR3 protein is listed once, alongside the most common genes and DNA of its rows. For this sample the table gives roughly 640,000 distinct CDR3 sequences, of which roughly a quarter were detected only once. Of the sample, under 8.5% is held by the ten largest clones. Sequencing used CD8+ T cells from PBMCs. The receptors come from a human donor in good health (CMV status not recorded). Some clones in this sample may be carry-over from other donors' samples.

A few counts support this clonotype. The J gene is TRBJ1-1, the V gene TRBV7-9; D call uncertain. There are 15 residues in the CDR3. The V and J ends lost 5 bases and 4 bases respectively, with 17 bases between them. Germline CDR1 is SEHNR and CDR2 is FQNEAQ (reference sequence). Here the CDR3 DNA reads TGTGCCAGCAGCCCCCGATTGACATCGCCCACTGAAGCTTTCTTT. Encoded protein: CASSPRLTSPTEAFF.

For this clonotype: The junction shows a germline mismatch at one end, possibly a read error. The chain carries TRBV27 and TRBJ2-1; TRBD2 matches at 12 bases. The length of the CDR3 is 19 residues. CDR1 is MNHEY, CDR2 SMNVEV, per germline (reference sequence). The CDR3 reads CVSSRLTSGGFKGYNEQFF. CDR3 in DNA: TGTGTCAGCAGTCGGCTCACTAGCGGGGGGTTCAAGGGCTACAATGAGCAGTTCTTC.

V and J are TRBV4-1 and TRBJ1-2; a possible D gene is TRBD1 (5 bases). The CDR3 covers 16 residues. Deletions cut 0 bases from V and 8 bases from J, with 19 bases between. Germline V gene data show CDR1 as MGHRA and CDR2 as YSYEKL. CDR3 region: CASSQDTGGGVTGYTF. CDR3 in DNA: TGCGCCAGCAGCCAAGATACAGGAGGAGGGGTTACGGGCTACACCTTC.

Only a few counts were recorded for this clonotype. The chain has TRBV24-1 and TRBJ2-1, with D possibly being TRBD1 (5 bases). The CDR3 consists of 17 residues. CDR1 is KGHDR, CDR2 SFDVKD, per germline. V lost 2 bases and J lost 7, with 20 bases in between. CDR3 loop: CATSDSIPGKSLNEQFF. The CDR3 DNA reads TGTGCCACCAGTGATTCGATTCCAGGGAAATCTCTTAATGAGCAGTTCTTC.

The V and J genes are TRBV28 and TRBJ2-7; tentatively, D is TRBD1 or TRBD2 (5 bases each). CDR1 MDHEN and CDR2 SYDVKM come from the germline V gene. This CDR3 spans 15 amino acids. Trimming removed 6 bases from V and 3 bases from J, with 18 bases in between. The CDR3 nucleotides are TGTGCCAGCAGCATCTGGGGGATCGAGTTCTACGAGCAGTACGTC. This sequence encodes CASSIWGIEFYEQYV.

This clonotype was seen a few times. V usage is TRBV4-3 and J usage is TRBJ2-1; 13 bases are shared with TRBD2. With 2 bases clipped from V and 8 bases from J, the junction kept 6 bases outside the gene matches. The CDR3 is made up of 16 amino acids. Germline values: CDR1 LGHNA, CDR2 YSLEER. Here the CDR3 reads CASSQLTSGGAYEQFF. As DNA, the CDR3 is TGCGCCAGCAGCCAACTAACTAGCGGGGGGGCCTATGAGCAGTTCTTC.

The V call is TRBV6-5, the J call TRBJ2-5; 14 positions match TRBD2. CDR1 and CDR2 (germline): MNHEY, SVGAGI. The trim removed 1 base at V and 5 bases at J, leaving 3 bases unmatched. The CDR3 spans 16 residues. The CDR3 protein is CASSYLGLAGVETQYF. CDR3 nucleotide sequence: TGTGCCAGCAGTTACTTGGGACTAGCGGGGGTGGAGACCCAGTACTTC.